This T cell receptor beta chain comes out of a study of Graves' ophthalmopathy and Graves' hyperthyroidism. The CDR3 contains 11 residues. The germline V gene has CDR1 DFQATT and CDR2 SNEGSKA (reference sequence). Trimming pared 3 bases from V and 16 bases from J, leaving 15 bases between. RNA served as the template for amplifying TCR beta CDR3 regions. Second-round multiplex PCR came after first-round RT-PCR with HTBI primers. TCRdb re-called the multiplex PCR reads with MiXCR, one entry per CDR3 protein. This sample has around 520,000 distinct CDR3 sequences, with 39% found just once. It was on clinical symptoms, serum thyroxine, TRAb, thyroid ultrasound and orbital computed tomography that diagnosis relied. A single count supports this clonotype.

The sample comprised peripheral blood or thyroid tissue (not recorded which). This TCR derives from an adult man with Graves' hyperthyroidism. The rearrangement uses TRBV20-1 and TRBJ1-4, with unresolved D. CDR3 coding DNA: TGCAGTGCTAGGACACTAGCGGCGGCGTTTTTT. Amino acid sequence: CSARTLAAAFF.